Listed here are 23 T cell receptor beta chains from one sample, sequenced in a study of blood T cell repertoires in COVID-19. TCRdb's copy holds only in-frame clones and misses some; the assay was immunoSEQ multiplex PCR. The sample yields about 180,000 clones, around 85% seen once. The sample taken for sequencing was peripheral blood. These receptors originate from an elderly woman with acute or convalescent COVID-19.

The chain recombines TRBV7-2 with TRBJ1-1; D gene uncertain. Per the germline V gene, CDR1 is SGHTA and CDR2 is FQGNSA. The CDR3 is 14 residues long. V shed 3 bases and J shed 1 base, with 9 bases lying between them. CDR3 DNA: TGTGCCAGCAGCTTGGGGAGCCCGAACACTGAAGCTTTCTTT. Translation gives CASSLGSPNTEAFF.

The chain uses TRBV5-4 and TRBJ2-2, with 14 bases that match TRBD2. This CDR3 contains 16 residues. The germline V gene has CDR1 SGHNT and CDR2 YYREEE (reference sequence). The J segment lost 6 bases and the V segment lost 0 bases, leaving 1 base of the junction unmatched. CDR3 amino acids: CASSLGLAGGPGELFF. For the CDR3, the DNA is TGTGCCAGCAGCTTGGGACTAGCGGGAGGGCCCGGGGAGCTGTTTTTT.

This chain uses TRBV5-1 with TRBJ2-1, with 10 bases that match TRBD2. CDR1 and CDR2 (germline): SGHRS, YFSETQ. J was trimmed by 9 bases and V by 7 bases; bases with no gene match: 13. There are 15 residues in the CDR3. The CDR3 sequence: CASWEAASGSGEQFF. The CDR3 nucleotides read TGCGCCAGCTGGGAGGCGGCTAGCGGGAGTGGTGAGCAGTTCTTC.

This clone was seen many times. CDR3 residues: CASRRAGLQNYGYTF. CDR3 nucleotides: TGTGCCAGTAGGAGGGCGGGACTCCAGAACTATGGCTACACCTTC. The chain couples TRBV19 to TRBJ1-2; weak D call: TRBD1 (5 bases). The germline CDR1 and CDR2 sequences are LNHDA and SQIVND (reference sequence). Trimming took off 6 bases at V and 2 bases at J, with 16 bases between the two ends. This CDR3 has 15 residues.

The chain recombines TRBV27 with TRBJ2-7; 7 bases align to TRBD2. CDR1 is MNHEY and CDR2 is SMNVEV in the germline V gene (reference sequence). Trimming removed 0 bases from V and 1 base from J; junction bases left unmatched: 3. The CDR3 is 15 amino acids. The CDR3 bases are TGTGCCAGCAGTTTATCGCTAGCGGTGTCCTACGAGCAGTACTTC. This encodes CASSLSLAVSYEQYF.

Here the CDR3 DNA reads TGTGCCAGCAGCCCAGGGACTAGAGATCAAGAGACCCAGTACTTC. Its translation is CASSPGTRDQETQYF. The J gene is TRBJ2-5, the V gene TRBV4-2; 8 nucleotides line up with TRBD2. Germline V CDR1 and CDR2: LGHNA, YNFKEQ. CDR3 size: 15 residues. The J segment lost 2 bases and the V segment lost 4 bases, leaving 6 bases of the junction unmatched.

The rearrangement uses TRBV5-1 and TRBJ1-1; TRBD1 matches at 10 bases. J gave up 3 bases and V 4 bases, and 3 bases lay outside the gene matches. This CDR3 is 14 amino acids long. CDR1 and CDR2 from the germline V gene are SGHRS and YFSETQ. CDR3: CASSPDRGYTEAFF. The CDR3 DNA sequence: TGCGCCAGCAGCCCGGACAGGGGGTACACTGAAGCTTTCTTT.

V gene TRBV5-4 combines with J gene TRBJ1-1, with 11 bases fitting TRBD1. J lost 10 bases, V lost 4 bases, and 6 bases had no gene match. The CDR3 sequence is 13 residues long. Germline CDR1 reads SGHNT; CDR2 reads YYREEE (reference sequence). Here the CDR3 DNA reads TGTGCCAGCAGCCCCTCGGGACAGGGGGGAGCTTTCTTT. Residues: CASSPSGQGGAFF.

The sample holds one count of this clone. The chain uses TRBV7-2 and TRBJ1-2; possible D gene TRBD1, 5 bases. This CDR3 region has 16 residues. Germline CDR1 reads SGHTA; CDR2 reads FQGNSA. V was cut by 0 bases and J by 4 bases, with 15 bases left in between. CDR3 coding DNA: TGTGCCAGCAGCTTAGCGTATTCGGGGGTCGGCTATGGCTACACCTTC. Its translation: CASSLAYSGVGYGYTF.

The chain uses TRBV5-1 and TRBJ1-3; D possibly corresponds to TRBD1 (5 bases). Trimming shortened V by 0 bases and J by 3 bases, and 13 bases separated the two germline ends. Germline-derived CDR1 and CDR2 are SGHRS and YFSETQ. This CDR3 spans 16 amino acids. Here the CDR3 DNA reads TGCGCCAGCAGCTTGGCCTCTGGGGGGGTTGGAAACACCATATATTTT. Amino acid sequence: CASSLASGGVGNTIYF.

This clone was detected once. The chain is built from TRBV11-3 and TRBJ1-1; D gene uncertain. The CDR3 is 13 amino acids. Germline V gene data show CDR1 as SGHNT and CDR2 as YENEEA. Trimming pared 1 base from V and 8 bases from J, leaving 11 bases between. DNA of the CDR3: TGTGCCAGCAGCTTAGGACCTGAGACAGAAGCTTTCTTT. Encoded protein: CASSLGPETEAFF.

The rearrangement links TRBV2 to TRBJ2-2; 9 bases are shared with TRBD1. This CDR3 has 15 amino acids. Per germline, CDR1 SNHLY and CDR2 FYNNEI. Germline trimming cut 5 bases from V and 6 bases from J; bases unmatched to any gene: 7. Here the CDR3 DNA reads TGTGCCAGCAGTCCAAGGACAGGGGTATCCGGGGAGCTGTTTTTT. This sequence encodes CASSPRTGVSGELFF.

The chain uses TRBV12-5 and TRBJ1-6; 9 bases line up with TRBD1. There are 14 residues in the CDR3. Losses at the gene ends were 6 bases for V and 5 bases for J; bases not matched to a gene: 2. CDR1 and CDR2 from the germline V gene are LGHNT and FRNRAP. The CDR3 DNA reads as TGTGCTAGTGGAGGGGACAGGGATAATTCACCCCTCCACTTT. Amino acid sequence: CASGGDRDNSPLHF.

V and J are TRBV5-1 and TRBJ2-7; 8 bases agree with TRBD2. Germline loops: CDR1 SGHRS, CDR2 YFSETQ. After removal of 4 bases from V and 2 bases from J, the junction contained 8 bases not matched to a gene. The CDR3 is 15 residues long. The CDR3 loop reads CASSPPLAAAYEQYF. CDR3 DNA sequence: TGCGCCAGCAGCCCCCCACTAGCGGCGGCCTACGAGCAGTACTTC.

This clone came up a few times. The chain couples TRBV12-3 or TRBV12-4 to TRBJ1-2; 8 nucleotides align to TRBD1. The junction had 5 bases not matched to a gene; V was cut back by 5 bases and J by 6 bases. The CDR3 sequence is 13 residues long. CDR3 sequence: CASSPPTGDGYTF. The CDR3 DNA sequence: TGTGCCAGCAGTCCCCCGACAGGGGATGGCTACACCTTC.

The chain links TRBV9 to TRBJ2-3, with TRBD2 matching 9 bases. The CDR3 contains 14 residues. Germline loops: CDR1 SGDLS, CDR2 YYNGEE. J was trimmed by 1 base and V by 3 bases; bases with no gene match: 0. CDR3 nucleotide sequence: TGTGCCAGCAGCGGGACTAGCGGCACAGATACGCAGTATTTT. Residues: CASSGTSGTDTQYF.

This rearrangement joins TRBV30 to TRBJ2-3; 14 nucleotides match TRBD2. V gave up 4 bases and J gave up 10 bases; unmatched junction bases: 7. CDR1 GTSNPN and CDR2 SVGIG come from the germline V gene (reference sequence). This CDR3 contains 14 residues. CDR3 protein: CAWKGLAGDWPQYF. The CDR3 region has the DNA TGTGCCTGGAAGGGACTAGCGGGAGATTGGCCGCAGTATTTT.

The genes are TRBV7-3 and TRBJ2-5; 8 bases line up with TRBD1. After removal of 4 bases from V and 4 bases from J, the junction contained 11 bases not matched to a gene. The CDR3 contains 16 residues. Germline loops: CDR1 SGHTA, CDR2 FQGTGA. The CDR3 bases are TGTGCCAGCAGCTACGGACAGGGCCGAGAGGGAGAGACCCAGTACTTC. As protein: CASSYGQGREGETQYF.

This clone has just a few counts. Additional DNA sequences in this sample encode the identical CDR3. The chain is built from TRBV5-1 and TRBJ2-1; 11 nucleotides line up with TRBD2. There are 16 residues in the CDR3. J was trimmed by 4 bases and V by 0 bases; bases with no gene match: 3. Germline-derived CDR1 and CDR2 are SGHRS and YFSETQ. CDR3 nucleotide sequence: TGCGCCAGCAGCTTGGAAGCTAGCGGGGGGTACAATGAGCAGTTCTTC. It encodes CASSLEASGGYNEQFF.

This clone was seen a handful of times. The chain uses TRBV16 and TRBJ2-1, with 10 bases matching TRBD2. With V trimmed by 2 bases and J by 15 bases, 4 bases remained unmatched. Germline V gives CDR1 KGHSY, CDR2 FQNENV. CDR3 length: 12 residues. The CDR3 DNA is TGTGCCAGCAGCCAACAGCGGGAGGGTCGGTTCTTC. Amino acids: CASSQQREGRFF.

The genes are TRBV24-1 and TRBJ2-7; D uncertain. The V gene's germline CDR1 is KGHDR and CDR2 SFDVKD. Trimming cost V 0 bases and J 2 bases, with 7 bases left between them. This CDR3 contains 14 residues. The CDR3 is CATSDLQTAYEQYF. The CDR3 DNA sequence: TGTGCCACCAGTGATTTGCAAACGGCCTACGAGCAGTACTTC.

The gene calls are TRBV4-1 and TRBJ2-5, with 8 bases matching TRBD1. J gave up 1 base and V 3 bases, and 7 bases lay outside the gene matches. CDR1 is MGHRA and CDR2 is YSYEKL in the germline V gene. This CDR3 is 16 amino acids long. As DNA, the CDR3 is TGCGCCAGCAGCCACCCCACGGACAGGGCCCAAGAGACCCAGTACTTC. This codes for CASSHPTDRAQETQYF.

The V gene is TRBV18, the J gene TRBJ2-2; D is possibly TRBD2 (6 bases). With 3 bases removed from V and 4 bases from J, the gap between germline ends came to 18 bases. Germline V gives CDR1 KGHSH, CDR2 LQKENI. This CDR3 is 17 amino acids long. The CDR3 nucleotides read TGTGCCAGCTCACCCCGCGGCGGCGGGGCGGGCACCGGGGAGCTGTTTTTT. Translated: CASSPRGGGAGTGELFF.